This TCR beta chain derives from a study of blood T cell repertoires in COVID-19. CDR1 GTSNPN and CDR2 SVGIG come from the germline V gene (reference sequence). CDR3 length equals 13 residues. V was clipped by 1 base and J by 9 bases; unmatched bases: 2. Everyone who took part was 18 to 89 years old, and they came from about two dozen US areas. Clinical histories supplied by participants themselves formed the basis of cohort assignment. Assay: immunoSEQ multiplex PCR; the TCRdb copy retains only in-frame clones and omits some. The sample has 50,000 to 70,000 clones; just over 70% are singletons. The chain uses TRBV30 and TRBJ1-6; TRBD1 aligns across 8 bases. What was sequenced was PBMCs or T cells enriched from blood (not recorded which). The source of this sequence is a woman aged 55-69 years who had been exposed to COVID-19. CDR3 region: CAWSGTGTSPLHF. The CDR3 region has the DNA TGTGCCTGGAGTGGGACAGGGACTTCACCCCTCCACTTT.